What follows is one T cell receptor (beta chain) and its context. Its antigen remains unidentified. This CDR3 has 14 residues. CDR1 and CDR2 (germline): MDHEN, SYDVKM. Whole blood without T cell sorting served as the source of isolated total RNA. The sample is drawn from a study of monozygotic twins with inflammatory bowel disease. TCRdb re-called the 5' RACE reads, yielding one record per CDR3 amino acid sequence without DNA. This sample's clone table lists about 160,000 distinct CDR3 sequences. Study results and limitations: There were differing immunosuppressive treatments, which may have added variability to patient repertoires.

The chain employs TRBV28 and TRBJ2-3; TCRdb outputs TRBD2, but without DNA this stays unchecked. The sample comprised blood. The TCR sequence derives from a human donor with ulcerative colitis or Crohn's disease, or a healthy co-twin of an affected twin (not recorded which). CDR3 region: CASSGPGGTDTQYF.